The 15 T cell receptor beta chains below all came from one sample that was sequenced in a study of cytomegalovirus exposure and HLA in healthy donors. Use of 60 Vbeta and 13 Jbeta primers characterized the PCR. Clones were read by immunoSEQ multiplex PCR, and TCRdb kept only the in-frame ones, dropping some. Here the sample spans more than 100,000 clones, about 81% being singletons. The sequenced material came from PBMCs. Source of these receptors: a woman aged 45-59 years in good health and CMV-seropositive.

CDR3 sequence: CASTLSDREAYGYTF. The CDR3 DNA sequence: TGTGCCAGCACCCTTTCCGACAGGGAGGCCTATGGCTACACCTTC. The chain joins TRBV5-8 to TRBJ1-2; 7 bases line up with TRBD1. The CDR3 length is 15 residues. The V gene end was trimmed by 6 bases and the J gene end by 4 bases; junction bases not matched to a gene: 12. Germline CDR1 reads SGHTS; CDR2 reads YDEGEE.

The J gene is TRBJ1-2, the V gene TRBV7-2; no firm D call. Trimming took 1 base from V and 3 from J, leaving 9 bases between them. This CDR3 is built from 14 residues. Germline V lookup: CDR1 SGHTA, CDR2 FQGNSA. CDR3 sequence reads: CASSLVRGDYGYTF. The CDR3 DNA reads TGTGCCAGCAGCTTAGTTCGCGGCGACTATGGCTACACCTTC.

The chain employs TRBV5-4 and TRBJ1-2, with a weak D call TRBD1 (5 bases). The CDR3 is made up of 13 amino acids. In germline, CDR1 is SGHNT, CDR2 YYREEE (reference sequence). V gave up 4 bases and J gave up 5 bases, with 12 bases separating them. CDR3 protein: CASSQTEAYGYTF. DNA of the CDR3: TGTGCCAGCAGCCAGACAGAGGCGTATGGCTACACCTTC.

This sequence joins TRBV6-5 and TRBJ1-1; D call uncertain. The length of the CDR3 is 14 residues. Trimming shortened V by 2 bases and J by 7 bases, and 14 bases separated the two germline ends. From germline, CDR1 is MNHEY and CDR2 SVGAGI. Here the CDR3 DNA reads TGTGCCAGCAGTTACACTCACCTATTGAATGAAGCTTTCTTT. The encoded protein is CASSYTHLLNEAFF.

This clone has a single count. The chain links TRBV10-3 to TRBJ2-1; 11 bases are shared with TRBD1. V dropped 3 bases and J dropped 7; count of bases not matched to a gene: 8. This CDR3 has 16 residues. Germline V gene lookup returns CDR1 ENHRY and CDR2 SYGVKD. CDR3: CAISDLPGTGGNEQFF. The CDR3 coding sequence is TGTGCCATCAGTGATCTACCCGGGACAGGGGGAAATGAGCAGTTCTTC.

V gene TRBV27 combines with J gene TRBJ1-5, with D uncertain. The CDR3 loop spans 15 amino acids. CDR1 and CDR2 (germline): MNHEY, SMNVEV (reference sequence). V lost 4 bases, J lost 5 bases, and 15 bases lay in between. The CDR3 loop reads CASSSIPPYYQPQHF. Here the CDR3 DNA reads TGTGCCAGCAGTTCCATTCCCCCCTACTATCAGCCCCAGCATTTT.

This chain connects TRBV7-3 to TRBJ2-7, with D hard to call. The CDR3 loop spans 13 amino acids. Per the germline V gene, CDR1 is SGHTA and CDR2 is FQGTGA. Trimming shortened V by 5 bases and J by 0 bases, and 8 bases separated the two germline ends. The CDR3 nucleotides read TGTGCCAGCAGCCCCCCGGGCTCCTACGAGCAGTACTTC. It specifies CASSPPGSYEQYF.

Concerning this clone: One end of the junction does not line up with germline, which may come from a read error. V usage is TRBV5-4 and J usage is TRBJ2-7; the match to TRBD1 covers 9 bases. The CDR3 is 15 amino acids. The germline V gene has CDR1 SGHNT and CDR2 YYREEE (reference sequence). CDR3 sequence reads: CTSSTGGESSYEQYF. The CDR3 DNA is TGTACCAGCAGCACAGGGGGCGAAAGCTCCTACGAGCAGTACTTC.

This clone came up once. The rearrangement links TRBV19 to TRBJ1-5; TRBD1 aligns across 7 bases. In germline, CDR1 is LNHDA, CDR2 SQIVND (reference sequence). V was pared by 4 bases and J by 0 bases, with 3 bases of the junction left unmatched. This CDR3 contains 15 residues. The CDR3, as DNA: TGTGCCAGTAGTAACGACAGGGCTAGCAATCAGCCCCAGCATTTT. Its translation: CASSNDRASNQPQHF.

There are a few counts of this clone. The CDR3 region has the DNA TGTGCCAGCAGTGAAAAAGGGCTGCGGGTGAGTGTGAACACTGAAGCTTTCTTT. Translating it yields CASSEKGLRVSVNTEAFF. This chain uses TRBV2 with TRBJ1-1; D unresolved. Per the germline V gene, CDR1 is SNHLY and CDR2 is FYNNEI. Deletions cut 2 bases from V and 0 bases from J, with 19 bases between. The CDR3 loop spans 18 amino acids.

This sequence joins TRBV5-1 and TRBJ2-1; possible D gene TRBD2, 6 bases. Trimming removed 2 bases at V and 1 base at J, with 10 bases between. This CDR3 contains 15 residues. Per germline, CDR1 SGHRS and CDR2 YFSETQ. The CDR3 here is CASSLPSGSYNEQFF. The CDR3 bases are TGCGCCAGCAGCTTACCAAGCGGGTCCTACAATGAGCAGTTCTTC.

This chain links TRBV5-6 with TRBJ1-1; tentatively, D is TRBD1 (5 bases). CDR3 length: 13 residues. From germline, CDR1 is SGHDT and CDR2 YYEEEE. The V gene lost 1 base and the J gene lost 12 bases, with 16 bases spanning the gap. For the CDR3, the DNA is TGTGCCAGCAGCTTGACAGGTCGGGCCCATACTTTCTTT. It specifies CASSLTGRAHTFF.

This clone was counted a few times. The V gene is TRBV2, the J gene TRBJ2-2, with TRBD2 as a possible D gene (5 bases). Trimming shortened V by 5 bases and J by 6 bases, and 22 bases separated the two germline ends. The CDR3 has 17 residues. Germline lookup yields CDR1 SNHLY and CDR2 FYNNEI. The CDR3 DNA follows: TGTGCCAGCAGTCCCCGCGTGAGGGCCCCCCAGGCCGGGGAGCTGTTTTTT. It translates to CASSPRVRAPQAGELFF.

This chain links TRBV7-9 with TRBJ1-1; the D gene is possibly TRBD1 (6 bases). V was clipped by 2 bases and J by 2 bases, with 9 bases between them. This CDR3 is 14 amino acids long. From germline, CDR1 is SEHNR and CDR2 FQNEAQ (reference sequence). This CDR3 reads CASSLTRGNTEAFF. For the CDR3, the DNA is TGTGCCAGCAGCTTAACCAGGGGTAACACTGAAGCTTTCTTT. The full variable domain, with the rest looked up from reference TRBV7-9 and TRBJ1-1, is DTGVSQNPRHKITKRGQNVTFRCDPISEHNRLYWYRQTLGQGPEFLTYFQNEAQLEKSRLLSDRFSAERPKGSFSTLEIQRTEQGDSAMYLCASSLTRGNTEAFFGQGTRLTVV.

The V gene is TRBV10-1, the J gene TRBJ2-7, with TRBD1 matching over 9 bases. The ends lost 8 bases at V and 0 bases at J; junction bases unmatched: 11. Germline CDR1 and CDR2: WNHNN and SYGVQD (reference sequence). This CDR3 spans 16 amino acids. CDR3 sequence: CASVPGTGLSSYEQYF. For the CDR3, the DNA is TGCGCCAGCGTCCCCGGGACAGGGCTCAGCTCCTACGAGCAGTACTTC.